This TCR beta chain is drawn from a study of CD8+ T cells in alopecia areata. Study at large: At a dose of 5 to 10 mg twice daily, oral tofacitinib was given to treated patients.

Germline CDR1 reads SGHTA; CDR2 reads FQGNSA. The V and J ends lost 1 base and 7 bases respectively, with 11 bases between them. This CDR3 contains 14 residues. The sequencing template was cDNA reverse transcribed from extracted RNA. Produced via immunoSEQ multiplex PCR; TCRdb's table is partial and in-frame only. The sample lists around 100,000 clones, roughly two fifths seen once, with more than 15% in the top ten. Treatment: oral pan-JAK inhibitor, 5-10 mg twice daily. Individuals with alopecia areata gave both lesional scalp punch biopsies and peripheral blood for collection. Specimen: CD8+ T cells sorted from blood, collected at week 24, from a patient treated with tofacitinib. J is TRBJ2-1 and V is TRBV7-2; D is uncertain. This TCR came from a human donor with alopecia areata. CDR3: CASSLGRGGNEQFF. In DNA form, the CDR3 reads TGTGCCAGCAGCTTAGGGCGAGGTGGGAATGAGCAGTTCTTC. The full variable domain, its missing parts supplied by reference TRBV7-2 and TRBJ2-1, is GAGVSQSPSNKVTEKGKDVELRCDPISGHTALYWYRQSLGQGLEFLIYFQGNSAPDKSGLPSDRFSAERTGGSVSTLTIQRTQQEDSAVYLCASSLGRGGNEQFFGPGTRLTVL.